This is a list of T cell receptor beta chains from one sample in a study of cytomegalovirus exposure and HLA in healthy donors. Clones were sequenced by immunoSEQ multiplex PCR, and TCRdb holds only the in-frame ones, with some missing. The top ten clones hold about 3% of a sample with some 160,000 clones, more than 75% of them seen once. The sequenced material came from PBMCs. These receptors all stem from a man between 18 and 29 years old in good health and CMV-seronegative. CDR3s include the opening cysteine and the closing phenylalanine or tryptophan. The D gene is left open where the match is weak. A clone size is listed for some rows: how often the clone was seen (once, few, many), or a class if it is expanded.

D,V,length,size,J,CDR3,DNA
TRBD1,TRBV28,16,.,TRBJ2-3,CASSQDRGSPGGTQYF,TGTGCCAGCAGTCAAGACAGGGGCTCCCCTGGAGGTACGCAGTATTTT
TRBD2,TRBV27,18,few,TRBJ2-2,CASCTFGVLGSGDGELFF,TGTGCCAGCTGTACTTTTGGGGTTCTGGGAAGCGGGGACGGGGAGCTGTTTTTT
TRBD1,TRBV5-1,15,.,TRBJ1-1,CASSDLQGAVTEAFF,TGCGCCAGCAGCGACTTACAGGGGGCGGTAACTGAAGCTTTCTTT
TRBD2,TRBV30,21,.,TRBJ2-3,CAWSGPPGGAGGPTWADTQYF,TGTGCCTGGAGTGGCCCCCCGGGCGGAGCGGGGGGGCCGACGTGGGCAGATACGCAGTATTTT
TRBD1,TRBV28,15,.,TRBJ1-3,CASSSQQGGANTIYF,TGTGCCAGCAGTTCACAACAGGGGGGAGCTAACACCATATATTTT
TRBD1,TRBV2,16,.,TRBJ1-3,CASSVVKGAGGNTIYF,TGTGCCAGCAGTGTCGTTAAGGGGGCGGGAGGAAACACCATATATTTT
TRBD1,TRBV2,14,.,TRBJ2-7,CASSEGAGSYEQYF,TGTGCCAGCAGCGAGGGGGCTGGCTCCTACGAGCAGTACTTC
.,TRBV6-1,18,.,TRBJ2-7,CASSESPGSYLTSSEQYF,TGTGCCAGCAGTGAATCGCCGGGTTCCTATCTCACGTCCTCCGAGCAGTACTTC
TRBD1,TRBV2,15,.,TRBJ2-2,CASRWDRGDTGELFF,TGTGCCAGCCGCTGGGACAGGGGCGACACCGGGGAGCTGTTTTTT
.,TRBV11-2,14,.,TRBJ2-7,CASSLGSGYYEQYF,TGTGCCAGCAGCTTAGGGTCAGGGTACTACGAGCAGTACTTC
TRBD2,TRBV2,15,.,TRBJ2-5,CASRDPSGYQETQYF,TGTGCCAGCAGAGACCCTAGCGGGTACCAAGAGACCCAGTACTTC
TRBD1,TRBV27,14,.,TRBJ2-7,CASSPGTGVYEQYF,TGTGCCAGCAGCCCCGGGACAGGAGTCTACGAGCAGTACTTC
.,TRBV1,20,.,TRBJ1-4,CTSSPQLGTGGRLANEKLFF,TGCACCAGCAGCCCACAATTGGGGACAGGGGGCAGATTGGCTAATGAAAAACTGTTTTTT
.,TRBV4-3,22,.,TRBJ2-6,CASSQESQRSIPNLSGANVLTF,TGCGCCAGCAGCCAAGAATCCCAAAGGAGTATCCCGAACTTATCTGGGGCCAACGTCCTGACTTTC
.,TRBV29-1,15,few,TRBJ1-3,CSVVKGPASGNTIYF,TGCAGCGTTGTCAAGGGGCCCGCCTCTGGAAACACCATATATTTT
TRBD1,TRBV29-1,15,.,TRBJ2-7,CSVENAGTETYEQYF,TGCAGCGTTGAAAACGCCGGGACAGAAACCTACGAGCAGTACTTC